A selection of T cell receptor beta chains follows, all from one sample in a study of CXCR3-negative and CXCR3-positive naive CD8 T cells. From the 5' RACE reads, TCRdb lists one entry per CDR3 protein and no DNA. This sample's table reports 100,000 to 150,000 distinct CDR3 sequences. Sequencing was carried out using naive CXCR3- CD8+ T cells from blood. These receptors were collected from a human donor in good health. Some clones in this sample may be carry-over from other donors' samples. Both conserved end residues are part of each CDR3.

J gene,V gene,CDR3 protein
TRBJ1-6,TRBV7-9,CASSSEDRGRFSPLHF
TRBJ2-1,TRBV4-1,CASSGETGSLHYNEQFF
TRBJ2-1,TRBV4-1,CASTGLAGEVEQFF
TRBJ2-1,TRBV6-4,CASSDSRKSSYNEQFF
TRBJ2-4,TRBV15,CATSREQGWQGNIQYF
TRBJ1-2,TRBV25-1,CASKDGAGGTNYGYTF
TRBJ1-1,TRBV29-1,CSVPSQGASTEAFF
TRBJ2-2,TRBV20-1,CSARDIGGGELFF
TRBJ2-7,TRBV12-3/TRBV12-4,CASSLGQPPEQYF
TRBJ2-3,TRBV27,CASIPGLAADTQYF
TRBJ2-7,TRBV7-9,CASSQDAGPQEQYF
TRBJ2-7,TRBV29-1,CSVERRGQINYEQYF
TRBJ2-1,TRBV29-1,CSVEVLGREVPNNEQFF
TRBJ2-7,TRBV27,CASSPLIAGGPKPYEQYF
TRBJ2-5,TRBV5-6,CASSIQTRETQYF
TRBJ1-5,TRBV28,CASSGTVDYQPQHF
TRBJ2-7,TRBV7-2,CASSLTQSYEQYF
TRBJ2-7,TRBV12-3/TRBV12-4,CASSLRGLAGRSSYEQYF
TRBJ2-3,TRBV7-9,CASSLALSVGDTQYF
TRBJ2-7,TRBV9,CASSVASGNYEQYF
TRBJ2-3,TRBV29-1,CSVEKPNDTQYF
TRBJ1-1,TRBV6-1,CASTPRWGTEAFF
TRBJ2-3,TRBV7-6,CASSATGTRTDTRYF
TRBJ2-7,TRBV19,CASSENGVWYEQYF
TRBJ2-4,TRBV28,CASSGDEKKGENIQYF
TRBJ1-3,TRBV15,CATSKDGGFGNTIYF
TRBJ2-7,TRBV10-3,CAISDRTRGSYEQYF
TRBJ2-3,TRBV13,CASSSRDSVYLTQYF
TRBJ2-5,TRBV12-3/TRBV12-4,CASSEVTDPQETQYF
TRBJ2-3,TRBV11-2,CASSSRLEPRGGPDTQYF
TRBJ2-7,TRBV14,CASSQEETYEQYF
TRBJ2-7,TRBV6-6,CASSYSIEQYF
TRBJ2-3,TRBV7-2,CASSSTSGYKGDTQYF
TRBJ1-2,TRBV27,CASRGTSWDGHTF
TRBJ2-1,TRBV20-1,CSARPRDRASEQFF
TRBJ2-1,TRBV19,CASSIASGPYNEQFF
TRBJ1-2,TRBV7-9,CASSSLDTANYGYTF
TRBJ2-2,TRBV24-1,CATSVGRGRILNTGELFF
TRBJ2-1,TRBV13,CASSLKGDSYNEQFF
TRBJ2-7,TRBV5-6,CASSLVGLAYEQYF
TRBJ1-3,TRBV5-1,CASSPGQEDSGNTIYF
TRBJ2-7,TRBV6-2/TRBV6-3,CASSYSDYEQYF
TRBJ2-1,TRBV19,CASSGLADYNEQFF